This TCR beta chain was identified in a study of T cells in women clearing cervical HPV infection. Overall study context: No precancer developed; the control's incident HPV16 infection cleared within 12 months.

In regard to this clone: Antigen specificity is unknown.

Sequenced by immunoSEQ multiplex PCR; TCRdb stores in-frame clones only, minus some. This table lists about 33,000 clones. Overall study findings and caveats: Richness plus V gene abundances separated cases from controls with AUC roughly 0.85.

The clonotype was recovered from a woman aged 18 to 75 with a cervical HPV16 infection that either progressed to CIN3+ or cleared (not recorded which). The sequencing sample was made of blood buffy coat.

The sequenced CDR3 bases are TGTGCCAGCAGCTTGGGCAGCCTTGGGCCC. Amino acid sequence: CASSLGSLGP. The entire CDR3 is CASSLGSLGPQHF. The genes are TRBV7-2 and TRBJ1-5, with no clear D. The CDR3 end lies 3 residues beyond the end of the read and is filled in from the germline J gene. The CDR3 is 13 amino acids. Germline values: CDR1 SGHTA, CDR2 FQGNSA. The V end was cut by 3 bases, the J end by 9 bases, with 12 bases between.